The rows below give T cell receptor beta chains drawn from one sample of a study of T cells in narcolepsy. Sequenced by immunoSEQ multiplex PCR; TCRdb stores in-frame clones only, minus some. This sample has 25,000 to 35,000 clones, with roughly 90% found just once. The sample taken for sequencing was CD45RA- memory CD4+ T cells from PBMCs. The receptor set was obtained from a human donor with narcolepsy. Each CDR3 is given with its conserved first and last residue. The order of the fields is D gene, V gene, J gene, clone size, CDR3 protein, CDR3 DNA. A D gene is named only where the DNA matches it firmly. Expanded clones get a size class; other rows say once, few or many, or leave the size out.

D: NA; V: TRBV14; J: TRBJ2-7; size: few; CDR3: CASSQGSGHGNEQYF; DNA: TGTGCCAGCAGCCAAGGATCCGGACATGGGAATGAGCAGTACTTC
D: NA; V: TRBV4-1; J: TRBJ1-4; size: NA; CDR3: CASSQSEAWDEKLFF; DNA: TGCGCCAGCAGCCAATCGGAGGCGTGGGATGAAAAACTGTTTTTT
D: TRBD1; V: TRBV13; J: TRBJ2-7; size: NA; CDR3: CASSPRQGSYEQYF; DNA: TGTGCCAGCAGCCCGAGACAGGGGTCATACGAGCAGTACTTC
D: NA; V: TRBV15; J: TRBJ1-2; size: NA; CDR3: CATSRGPIGGYTF; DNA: TGTGCCACCAGCAGAGGACCCATTGGGGGCTACACCTTC
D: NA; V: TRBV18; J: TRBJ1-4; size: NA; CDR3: CASSLTAGQNEKLFF; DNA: TGTGCCAGCTCATTAACGGCCGGGCAAAATGAAAAACTGTTTTTT
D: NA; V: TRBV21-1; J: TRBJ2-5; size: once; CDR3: CASSKWETQYF; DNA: TGTGCCAGCAGCAAATGGGAGACCCAGTACTTC
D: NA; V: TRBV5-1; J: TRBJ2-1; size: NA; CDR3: CASSLGTPRGNEQFF; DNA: TGCGCCAGCAGCTTAGGGACCCCGAGGGGGAATGAGCAGTTCTTC
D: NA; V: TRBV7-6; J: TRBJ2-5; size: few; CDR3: CASSLTETAGASQETQYF; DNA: TGTGCCAGCAGCTTAACCGAAACAGCCGGGGCCAGCCAAGAGACCCAGTACTTC
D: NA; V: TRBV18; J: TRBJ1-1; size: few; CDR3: CASSLGGGSEAFF; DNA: TGTGCCAGCTCACTGGGCGGAGGCTCTGAAGCTTTCTTT
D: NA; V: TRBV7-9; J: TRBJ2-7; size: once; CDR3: CATGFKVYEQYF; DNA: TGTGCCACCGGGTTTAAGGTCTACGAGCAGTACTTC
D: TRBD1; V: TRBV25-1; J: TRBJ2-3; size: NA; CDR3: CASSANRDRGLRDTQYF; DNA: TGTGCCAGCAGTGCCAACCGGGACAGGGGTCTAAGAGATACGCAGTATTTT
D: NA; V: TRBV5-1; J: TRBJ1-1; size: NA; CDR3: CASRKQLNTEAFF; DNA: TGCGCCAGCAGAAAACAGTTGAACACTGAAGCTTTCTTT
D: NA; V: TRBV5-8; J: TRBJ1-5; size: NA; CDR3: CASSLMGYSNQPQHF; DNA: TGTGCCAGCAGCTTGATGGGATATAGCAATCAGCCCCAGCATTTT
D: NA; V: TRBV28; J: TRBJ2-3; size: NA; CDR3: CASSLTKARTDTQYF; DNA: TGTGCCAGCAGTTTGACGAAAGCACGCACAGATACGCAGTATTTT
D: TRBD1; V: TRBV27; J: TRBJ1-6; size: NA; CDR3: CASSSPQGGANSPLHF; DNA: TGTGCCAGCAGTTCACCGCAAGGGGGCGCCAATTCACCCCTCCACTTT
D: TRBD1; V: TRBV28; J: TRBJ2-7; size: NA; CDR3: CASSRDSFYEQYF; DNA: TGTGCCAGCAGTCGGGACAGCTTCTACGAGCAGTACTTC
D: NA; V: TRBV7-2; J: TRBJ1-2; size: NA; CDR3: CASSRGAGQTWFGYTF; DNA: TGTGCCAGCAGTCGCGGGGCAGGTCAGACCTGGTTTGGCTACACCTTC
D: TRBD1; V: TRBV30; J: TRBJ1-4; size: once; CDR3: CACSAGTGAQANEKLFF; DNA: TGTGCCTGCTCCGCCGGGACAGGGGCGCAGGCTAATGAAAAACTGTTTTTT
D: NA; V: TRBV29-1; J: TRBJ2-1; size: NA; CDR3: CSVDRDSQGEQFF; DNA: TGCAGCGTTGATCGGGACTCCCAAGGGGAGCAGTTCTTC
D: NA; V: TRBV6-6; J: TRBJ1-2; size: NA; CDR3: CASSYSGAYGYTF; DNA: TGTGCCAGCAGTTACTCGGGAGCTTATGGCTACACCTTC
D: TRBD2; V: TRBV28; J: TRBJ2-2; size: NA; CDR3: CASSLGLASTGELFF; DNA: TGTGCCAGCAGTTTAGGACTAGCGTCGACCGGGGAGCTGTTTTTT
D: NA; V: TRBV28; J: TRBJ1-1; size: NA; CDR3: CASSADGNTEAFF; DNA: TGTGCCAGCAGTGCGGACGGGAACACTGAAGCTTTCTTT
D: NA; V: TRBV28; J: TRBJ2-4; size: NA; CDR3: CASSPAGSNKKFQYF; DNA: TGTGCCAGCAGCCCAGCCGGGTCCAATAAGAAATTTCAGTACTTC
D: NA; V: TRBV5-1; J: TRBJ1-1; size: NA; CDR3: CASSLVPGWDTEAFF; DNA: TGCGCCAGCAGCTTGGTCCCTGGATGGGACACTGAAGCTTTCTTT
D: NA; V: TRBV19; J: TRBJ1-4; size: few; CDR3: CASSIGLGAEKLFF; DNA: TGTGCCAGTAGTATCGGTTTGGGGGCTGAGAAACTGTTTTTT
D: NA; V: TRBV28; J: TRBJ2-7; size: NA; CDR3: CASSFMALTGVYEQYF; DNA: TGTGCCAGCAGTTTTATGGCCCTAACGGGGGTCTACGAGCAGTACTTC
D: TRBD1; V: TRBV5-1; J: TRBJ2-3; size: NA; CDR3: CASSQGQGGPDTQYF; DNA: TGCGCCAGCAGCCAAGGACAGGGAGGCCCAGATACGCAGTATTTT
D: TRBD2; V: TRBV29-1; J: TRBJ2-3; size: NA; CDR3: CSAKRGPTDTQYF; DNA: TGCAGCGCCAAGCGGGGTCCCACAGATACGCAGTATTTT
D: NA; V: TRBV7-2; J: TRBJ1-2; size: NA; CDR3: CASSFRGDGYTF; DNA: TGTGCCAGCAGCTTTAGGGGAGATGGCTACACCTTC
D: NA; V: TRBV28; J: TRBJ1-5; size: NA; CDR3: CASITGRLGPQHF; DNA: TGTGCCAGCATTACGGGCAGGCTGGGGCCCCAGCATTTT
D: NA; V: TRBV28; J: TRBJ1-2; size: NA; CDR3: CASSGGTDYGYTF; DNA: TGTGCCAGCAGTGGGGGGACGGATTATGGCTACACCTTC
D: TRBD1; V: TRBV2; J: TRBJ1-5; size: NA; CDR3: CASSEHRDRGWNQPQHF; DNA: TGTGCCAGCAGCGAGCACCGGGACAGGGGGTGGAATCAGCCCCAGCATTTT
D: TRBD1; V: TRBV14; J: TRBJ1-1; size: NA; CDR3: CASSHDRGMAEAFF; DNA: TGTGCCAGCAGCCACGACAGGGGAATGGCTGAAGCTTTCTTT
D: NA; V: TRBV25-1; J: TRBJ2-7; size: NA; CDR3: CASSDTGGVREQYF; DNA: TGTGCCAGCAGTGACACAGGTGGGGTGAGGGAGCAGTACTTC
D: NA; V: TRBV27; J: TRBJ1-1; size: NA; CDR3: CASSLPGQIKAFF; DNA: TGTGCCAGCAGTTTACCTGGACAGATAAAAGCTTTCTTT
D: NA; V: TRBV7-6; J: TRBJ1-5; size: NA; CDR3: CASSLAAFGAGQPQHF; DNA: TGTGCCAGCAGCTTAGCCGCGTTCGGGGCCGGACAGCCCCAGCATTTT
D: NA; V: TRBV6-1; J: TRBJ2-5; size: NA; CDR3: CASTPPGIQETQYF; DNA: TGTGCCAGCACCCCACCGGGGATCCAAGAGACCCAGTACTTC
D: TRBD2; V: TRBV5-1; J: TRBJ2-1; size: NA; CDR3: CASSFSGSDFNEQFF; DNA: TGCGCCAGCAGTTTTAGCGGGAGCGATTTCAATGAGCAGTTCTTC
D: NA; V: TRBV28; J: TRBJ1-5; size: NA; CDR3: CASTDGGYSNQPQHF; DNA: TGTGCCAGCACCGACGGAGGTTATAGCAATCAGCCCCAGCATTTT
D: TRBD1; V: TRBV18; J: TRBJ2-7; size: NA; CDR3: CASSLSGTGGNEQYF; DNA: TGTGCCAGCTCACTAAGCGGGACAGGGGGCAACGAGCAGTACTTC
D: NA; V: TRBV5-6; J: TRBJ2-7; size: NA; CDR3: CASSLSVSYEQYF; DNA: TGTGCCAGCAGCTTGAGTGTTTCCTACGAGCAGTACTTC
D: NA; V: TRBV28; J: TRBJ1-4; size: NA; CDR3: CASSYTGTNEKLFF; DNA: TGTGCCAGCAGCTATACAGGGACTAATGAAAAACTGTTTTTT
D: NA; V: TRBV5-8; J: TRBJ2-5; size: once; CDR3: CASSFPLTRVQETQYF; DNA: TGTGCCAGCAGCTTTCCCCTAACGAGGGTACAAGAGACCCAGTACTTC
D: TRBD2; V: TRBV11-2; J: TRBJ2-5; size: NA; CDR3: CASSLVPSGKETQYF; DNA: TGTGCCAGCAGCTTAGTCCCTAGCGGGAAAGAGACCCAGTACTTC